This entry lists 20 T cell receptor beta chains sequenced from one sample in a study of blood T cell repertoires in COVID-19. Data came from immunoSEQ multiplex PCR; TCRdb stores just in-frame clones and leaves some out. The data contain tens of thousands of clones, roughly 89% of them singletons. Sequencing was done on a sample of peripheral blood. Receptor source: a woman in her fifties or sixties with COVID-19, enrolled during active disease.

V gene TRBV29-1 combines with J gene TRBJ1-2; D ambiguous. CDR1 SQVTM and CDR2 ANQGSEA come from the germline V gene. Trimming left V 7 bases short and J 7 bases short, with 10 bases between. CDR3 length: 10 residues. The CDR3 DNA is TGCAGCGCCGGAGATGTTGGCTACACCTTC. Protein product: CSAGDVGYTF.

The rearrangement uses TRBV28 and TRBJ1-2; 7 positions agree with TRBD1. J lost 7 bases, V lost 5 bases, and 7 bases had no gene match. From germline, CDR1 is MDHEN and CDR2 SYDVKM. There are 13 residues in the CDR3. The CDR3 DNA reads as TGTGCCAGCAGTCGACAGGGTATAGGTGGCTACACCTTC. Its protein is CASSRQGIGGYTF.

This clone was detected only once. The chain carries TRBV18 and TRBJ2-3; 9 nucleotides match TRBD2. This CDR3 region has 16 residues. Germline assignment: CDR1 KGHSH and CDR2 LQKENI. J lost 4 bases, V lost 1 base, and 6 bases had no gene match. CDR3 residues: CASSPQSGRWADTQYF. The DNA for the CDR3 is TGTGCCAGCTCACCACAGAGCGGGAGGTGGGCAGATACGCAGTATTTT.

The chain joins TRBV6-2 or TRBV6-3 to TRBJ1-6, with 8 bases aligning to TRBD1. The germline V gene has CDR1 MNHEY and CDR2 SVGEGT. V dropped 0 bases and J dropped 9; count of bases not matched to a gene: 4. This CDR3 has 15 residues. CDR3 DNA sequence: TGTGCCAGCAGTTACTCGGACAGGGTCAGTTCACCCCTCCACTTT. Its translation is CASSYSDRVSSPLHF.

The J gene is TRBJ2-7, the V gene TRBV7-3; tentative D call: TRBD1 (5 bases). Germline assignment: CDR1 SGHTA and CDR2 FQGTGA. There are 13 residues in the CDR3. With 1 base removed from V and 5 bases from J, the gap between germline ends came to 9 bases. As DNA, the CDR3 is TGTGCCAGCAGCTTAAAGGACATCGACGAGCAGTACTTC. Amino acid sequence: CASSLKDIDEQYF.

In its sample, this clone was seen once. The junction departs from germline at one end; a sequencing error may be responsible. Written as DNA, the CDR3 is TGTGCTAGTGGTTTGGTACCTGACGGGGGAGTTACGAACACCGGGAAGCTGTTTTTT. This sequence encodes CASGLVPDGGVTNTGKLFF. This chain uses TRBV12-5 with TRBJ2-2; D perhaps matches TRBD2 (6 bases). Germline V gene lookup returns CDR1 LGHNT and CDR2 FRNRAP. This CDR3 contains 19 residues.

The chain links TRBV1 to TRBJ1-2; whether TRBD1, the table's D call, matches the DNA was not checked. TRBV1 is a known pseudogene. The CDR3 totals 15 residues. This chain's CDR3 is CTSSQDQQFNYGYTF. The CDR3, as DNA: TGCACCAGCAGCCAAGATCAACAATTCAACTATGGCTACACCTTC.

The chain carries TRBV27 and TRBJ1-5, with a weak D call TRBD1 (5 bases). The CDR3 runs 13 residues. The V gene lost 6 bases and the J gene lost 4 bases, with 10 bases spanning the gap. CDR1 and CDR2 from the germline V gene are MNHEY and SMNVEV (reference sequence). CDR3 nucleotides: TGTGCCAGCAGGCGAGACAGAAATCAGCCCCAGCATTTT. Encoded protein: CASRRDRNQPQHF.

The chain is built from TRBV11-3 and TRBJ2-3, with TRBD2 identical over 7 bases. V trimming: 2 bases; J trimming: 2 bases; junction bases outside the gene matches: 4. CDR1 and CDR2 from the germline V gene are SGHNT and YENEEA. The CDR3 loop spans 15 amino acids. The CDR3 protein is CASSLTSEYTDTQYF. The CDR3, as DNA: TGTGCCAGCAGCTTAACTAGCGAATACACAGATACGCAGTATTTT.

This chain uses TRBV27 with TRBJ1-1; weak D call: TRBD1 (5 bases). The CDR3 length is 13 residues. Trimming pared 7 bases from V and 3 bases from J, leaving 12 bases between. Germline CDR1 is MNHEY and CDR2 is SMNVEV (reference sequence). For the CDR3, the DNA is TGTGCCAGCATGAAGGGGTGGGACACTGAAGCTTTCTTT. Protein: CASMKGWDTEAFF.

The CDR3 DNA is TGTGCCTGGAGTGTTCCGGGGGGCGGGAGCTCCTACGAGCAGTACTTC. Translating it yields CAWSVPGGGSSYEQYF. The V call is TRBV30, the J call TRBJ2-7, with D maybe TRBD2 (7 bases). Trimming shortened V by 0 bases and J by 0 bases, and 15 bases separated the two germline ends. The CDR3 length is 16 residues. CDR1 GTSNPN and CDR2 SVGIG come from the germline V gene (reference sequence). The entire variable domain, with the rest obtained from reference TRBV30 and TRBJ2-7, is as follows: SQTIHQWPATLVQPVGSPLSLECTVEGTSNPNLYWYRQAAGRGLQLLFYSVGIGQISSEVPQNLSASRPQDRQFILSSKKLLLSDSGFYLCAWSVPGGGSSYEQYFGPGTRLTVT.

The V and J genes are TRBV6-5 and TRBJ1-5; D remains unclear. Per the germline V gene, CDR1 is MNHEY and CDR2 is SVGAGI. The CDR3 extends over 15 amino acids. V lost 5 bases and J lost 2, with 13 bases in between. CDR3: CASSRSVNGNQPQHF. CDR3 DNA: TGTGCCAGCAGTCGGAGTGTAAACGGCAATCAGCCCCAGCATTTT.

The chain recombines TRBV28 with TRBJ1-5; D is undetermined. The V end lost 4 bases, the J end lost 14 bases, and 27 bases lay between the germline ends. CDR1 MDHEN and CDR2 SYDVKM come from the germline V gene. The CDR3 totals 16 residues. The CDR3 reads CASSSLLAWSRGSKHF. The CDR3 nucleotides are TGTGCCAGCAGTTCATTGCTGGCTTGGTCCCGAGGTTCAAAGCATTTT.

The rearrangement links TRBV18 to TRBJ1-4; possible D gene TRBD1, 5 bases. The CDR3 loop spans 15 amino acids. V lost 2 bases, J lost 5 bases, and 12 bases lay in between. Germline assignment: CDR1 KGHSH and CDR2 LQKENI. CDR3 in amino acids: CASSPGAAQNEKLFF. Written as DNA, the CDR3 is TGTGCCAGCTCACCAGGGGCGGCCCAGAATGAAAAACTGTTTTTT.

This chain uses TRBV28 with TRBJ2-3; D uncertain. The V gene lost 6 bases and the J gene lost 0 bases, with 16 bases spanning the gap. The CDR3 spans 16 residues. Germline values: CDR1 MDHEN, CDR2 SYDVKM. The CDR3 nucleotides read TGTGCCAGCAGCCCCATTGTTAGAACTAGCACAGATACGCAGTATTTT. The encoded protein is CASSPIVRTSTDTQYF.

The chain has TRBV10-3 and TRBJ2-3, with 14 bases lining up with TRBD2. CDR1 and CDR2 (germline): ENHRY, SYGVKD. CDR3 length: 16 residues. Trimming at V came to 10 bases and at J to 4 bases, leaving 10 bases not matched to a gene. The CDR3 loop is CATAPGLAGESDTQYF. CDR3 DNA: TGTGCCACCGCTCCGGGACTAGCGGGAGAATCAGATACGCAGTATTTT.

This chain uses TRBV2 with TRBJ1-5, with D uncertain. The germline V and J ends were trimmed by 3 bases and 0 bases, with 9 bases remaining between them. The CDR3 has 15 amino acids. CDR1 and CDR2 from the germline V gene are SNHLY and FYNNEI. The CDR3 protein is CASSDLGYSNQPQHF. The CDR3 DNA reads TGTGCCAGCAGTGATCTGGGCTATAGCAATCAGCCCCAGCATTTT.

The chain employs TRBV14 and TRBJ2-4, with TRBD2 matching over 12 bases. V lost 1 base to trimming and J lost 0 bases; unmatched junction nucleotides: 4. The CDR3 has 18 residues. From germline, CDR1 is SGHDN and CDR2 FVKESK. The DNA for the CDR3 is TGTGCCAGCAGCCAAGGGACTAGCGGGGCTCTAGCCAAAAACATTCAGTACTTC. This translates into CASSQGTSGALAKNIQYF.

This clone occurred a few times. The V gene is TRBV10-1, the J gene TRBJ2-7; tentatively, D is TRBD2 (6 bases). V was pared by 4 bases and J by 3 bases, with 19 bases between. Germline V gene lookup returns CDR1 WNHNN and CDR2 SYGVQD (reference sequence). The CDR3 is 16 amino acids. The CDR3 sequence is CASSGGNPGTFYEQYF. The CDR3 nucleotides are TGCGCCAGCAGTGGCGGAAACCCCGGGACTTTCTACGAGCAGTACTTC.

The chain employs TRBV27 and TRBJ2-7, with 7 positions matching TRBD1. Germline V gene sequence: CDR1 MNHEY, CDR2 SMNVEV (reference sequence). With V trimmed by 5 bases and J by 1 base, 5 bases remained unmatched. This CDR3 is built from 14 residues. Here the CDR3 reads CASSRYRGSYEQYF. In DNA, the CDR3 is TGTGCCAGCAGTAGGTACAGGGGATCCTACGAGCAGTACTTC.